The 9 T cell receptor beta chains in this list originate from one sample, sequenced in a study of blood T cells in healthy people across ages (dated by TCRdb to between 2014 and 2016). The library was prepared using 5' RACE. Sequencing used an Illumina HiSeq 2500. The second PCR ran for about 7 to 11 cycles and used a J-beta primer mix along with a sample-barcoded 5' primer. The public reads were run again by TCRdb, first through fastp at Q25 and then through MiXCR, and only productive beta chains were kept. Rows matching on CDR3 protein sequence are summarized as one entry with the most common DNA and genes. The sample records about 1.5 million distinct CDR3 sequences, 35% to 45% of which are singletons. Together, the top ten hold approximately 4.1% of the sample. The sample comprised blood. The origin of the receptors is a woman aged 18-35 years in good health.

This clonotype was found a few times. J is TRBJ2-7 and V is TRBV7-2; TRBD1 agrees at 8 bases. This CDR3 is 15 amino acids long. CDR1 is SGHTA, CDR2 FQGNSA, per germline. Trimming took 3 bases from V and 2 from J; bases not matched to a gene: 6. The CDR3 protein is CASSLEGTGTYEQYF. Here the CDR3 DNA reads TGTGCCAGCAGCTTGGAAGGGACAGGAACCTACGAGCAGTACTTC.

The rearrangement uses TRBV7-8 and TRBJ1-5; D gene uncertain. The CDR3 length is 13 residues. Per the germline V gene, CDR1 is SGHVS and CDR2 is FQNEAQ. V dropped 2 bases and J dropped 5 bases, with 7 bases sitting between them. CDR3 nucleotides: TGTGCCAGCAGCTTATACTCAGATCAGCCCCAGCATTTT. Its translation is CASSLYSDQPQHF.

This clonotype showed up just a few times. The chain uses TRBV20-1 and TRBJ2-1, with 7 bases lining up with TRBD2. In germline, CDR1 is DFQATT, CDR2 SNEGSKA (reference sequence). V shed 5 bases and J 8 bases; nucleotides not matched to a gene: 12. This CDR3 has 14 amino acids. The CDR3 DNA is TGCAGTGCTCCGACTAGCCTGGCCCCGGATGAGCAGTTCTTC. It yields the protein CSAPTSLAPDEQFF.

The chain has TRBV7-9 and TRBJ2-4, with D tentatively TRBD1 or TRBD2 (5 bases each). This CDR3 has 16 residues. Germline loops: CDR1 SEHNR, CDR2 FQNEAQ (reference sequence). V gave up 1 base and J gave up 13 bases, with 23 bases separating them. DNA of the CDR3: TGTGCCAGCAGCTTAGTAGCCCTGGGGGAGAAAGAGTCCCAGTACTTC. This gives the protein CASSLVALGEKESQYF.

As DNA, the CDR3 is TGTGCCAGCGGGGACAGGGGCCGTCGGACTGAAGCTTTCTTT. Its translation: CASGDRGRRTEAFF. The J gene is TRBJ1-1, the V gene TRBV6-6, with 10 bases that match TRBD1. The CDR3 has 14 residues. From germline, CDR1 is MNHNY and CDR2 SVGAGI (reference sequence). J lost 5 bases, V lost 8 bases, and 8 bases had no gene match.

The V and J genes are TRBV28 and TRBJ2-3, with D perhaps matching TRBD1 or TRBD2 (5 bases each). Germline V lookup: CDR1 MDHEN, CDR2 SYDVKM. V lost 8 bases to trimming and J lost 4 bases, with 16 bases between them. The length of the CDR3 is 14 residues. The CDR3 protein is CASSGTPLADTQYF. The CDR3, as DNA: TGTGCCAGCTCAGGGACCCCCCTGGCAGATACGCAGTATTTT.

The chain has TRBV7-9 and TRBJ2-1, with TRBD2 as a possible D gene (6 bases). CDR3 length: 13 residues. Germline V CDR1 and CDR2: SEHNR, FQNEAQ (reference sequence). The V and J ends lost 10 bases and 7 bases respectively, with 17 bases between them. The CDR3 spells CAIWAGIGNEQFF. The CDR3 DNA is TGTGCCATCTGGGCGGGGATTGGAAATGAGCAGTTCTTC.

The chain employs TRBV4-1 and TRBJ2-3; 8 bases fit TRBD1. Germline V gene lookup returns CDR1 MGHRA and CDR2 YSYEKL. The CDR3 runs 15 residues. J lost 6 bases, V lost 5 bases, and 10 bases had no gene match. Here the CDR3 DNA reads TGCGCCAGCAGCAAGTCCCAGGGGGCAGGGGATACGCAGTATTTT. It encodes CASSKSQGAGDTQYF.

This clonotype was observed a handful of times. This chain connects TRBV4-3 to TRBJ2-1, with D tentatively TRBD1 (6 bases). This CDR3 comprises 16 residues. Germline CDR1 reads LGHNA; CDR2 reads YSLEER. V dropped 1 base and J dropped 2 bases, with 12 bases sitting between them. The CDR3 DNA follows: TGCGCCAGCAGCCAAGCACTCAGGGGCGCCTACAATGAGCAGTTCTTC. Amino acid sequence: CASSQALRGAYNEQFF.